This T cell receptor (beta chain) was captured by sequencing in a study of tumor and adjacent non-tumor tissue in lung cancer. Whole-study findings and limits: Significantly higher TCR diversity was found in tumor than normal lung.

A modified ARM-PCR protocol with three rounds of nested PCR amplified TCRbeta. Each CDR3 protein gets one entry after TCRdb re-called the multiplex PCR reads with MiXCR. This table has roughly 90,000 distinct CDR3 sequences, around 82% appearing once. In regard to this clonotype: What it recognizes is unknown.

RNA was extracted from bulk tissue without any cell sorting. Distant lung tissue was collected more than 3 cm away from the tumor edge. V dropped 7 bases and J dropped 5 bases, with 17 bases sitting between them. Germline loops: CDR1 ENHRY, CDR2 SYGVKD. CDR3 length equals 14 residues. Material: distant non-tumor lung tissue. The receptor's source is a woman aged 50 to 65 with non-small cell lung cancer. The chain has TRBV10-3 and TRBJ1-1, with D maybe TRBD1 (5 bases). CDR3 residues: CAINGNGGETEAFF. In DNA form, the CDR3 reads TGTGCCATCAATGGGAACGGGGGGGAAACTGAAGCTTTCTTT.